This TCR beta chain came from a study of cytomegalovirus exposure and HLA in healthy donors. Study-level results: Association with HLA alleles at 0.05 false discovery rate was found for 16,951 TCR beta sequences in a later analysis.

These donors, healthy bone marrow donors, were studied. Concerning this clone itself: The antigen is undetermined.

60 Vbeta and 13 Jbeta primers were used in PCR. Generated by immunoSEQ multiplex PCR, the TCRdb table keeps only in-frame clones and is missing some. This sample carries more than 150,000 clones, 79% of them seen once, and the ten largest clones take less than 2%. V was pared by 3 bases and J by 4 bases, with 9 bases between. The CDR3 covers 13 residues. CDR1 LNHNV and CDR2 YYDKDF come from the germline V gene (reference sequence). The sample consisted of PBMCs. This TCR was recovered from a girl between 5 and 17 years old in good health and CMV-seropositive. This chain connects TRBV15 to TRBJ1-2; tentative D call: TRBD1 (6 bases). This CDR3 is CATSSADSYGYTF. In DNA form, the CDR3 reads TGTGCCACCAGCAGCGCGGACAGCTATGGCTACACCTTC. The entire variable domain, with the rest obtained from reference TRBV15 and TRBJ1-2, is as follows: DAMVIQNPRYQVTQFGKPVTLSCSQTLNHNVMYWYQQKSSQAPKLLFHYYDKDFNNEADTPDNFQSRRPNTSFCFLDIRSPGLGDTAMYLCATSSADSYGYTFGSGTRLTVV.